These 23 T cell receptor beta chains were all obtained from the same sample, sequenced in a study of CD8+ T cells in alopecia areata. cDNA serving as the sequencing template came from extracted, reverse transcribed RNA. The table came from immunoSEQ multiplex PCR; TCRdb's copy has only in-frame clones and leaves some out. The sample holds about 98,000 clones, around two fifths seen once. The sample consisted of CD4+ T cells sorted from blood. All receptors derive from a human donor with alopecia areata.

CDR3 protein: CASSRSGRGYTF. The CDR3 DNA reads as TGTGCCAGCAGCCGGTCCGGACGGGGCTACACCTTC. The V gene is TRBV5-6, the J gene TRBJ1-2, with D hard to call. The CDR3 consists of 12 residues. Germline V CDR1 and CDR2: SGHDT, YYEEEE. V shed 4 bases and J shed 8 bases, with 12 bases lying between them. The whole variable domain, remainder taken from reference TRBV5-6 and TRBJ1-2, is DAGVTQSPTHLIKTRGQQVTLRCSPKSGHDTVSWYQQALGQGPQFIFQYYEEEERQRGNFPDRFSGHQFPNYSSELNVNALLLGDSALYLCASSRSGRGYTFGSGTRLTVV.

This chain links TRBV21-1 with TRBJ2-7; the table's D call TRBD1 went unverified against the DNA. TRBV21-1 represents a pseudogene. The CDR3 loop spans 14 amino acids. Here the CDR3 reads CASSTRQGAYEQYF. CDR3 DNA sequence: TGTGCCAGCAGCACCCGACAGGGGGCCTACGAGCAGTACTTC.

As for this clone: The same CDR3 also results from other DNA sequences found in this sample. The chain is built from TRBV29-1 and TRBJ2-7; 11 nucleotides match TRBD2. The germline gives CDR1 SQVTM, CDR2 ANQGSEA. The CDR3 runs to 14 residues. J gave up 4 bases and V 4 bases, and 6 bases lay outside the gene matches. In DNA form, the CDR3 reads TGCAGCGTTGCCTTACTAGCGGGAGAATACGAGCAGTACTTC. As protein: CSVALLAGEYEQYF.

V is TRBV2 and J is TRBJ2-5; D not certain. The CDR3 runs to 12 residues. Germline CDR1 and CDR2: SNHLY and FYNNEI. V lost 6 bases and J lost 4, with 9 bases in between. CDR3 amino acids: CASRFYGETQYF. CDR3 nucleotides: TGTGCCAGCAGATTTTATGGAGAGACCCAGTACTTC.

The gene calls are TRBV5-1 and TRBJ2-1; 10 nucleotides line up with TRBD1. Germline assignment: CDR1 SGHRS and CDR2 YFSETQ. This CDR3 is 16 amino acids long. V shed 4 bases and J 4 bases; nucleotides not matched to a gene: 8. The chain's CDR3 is CASSPTRDRGYNEQFF. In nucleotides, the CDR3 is TGCGCCAGCAGCCCCACAAGGGACAGGGGTTACAATGAGCAGTTCTTC.

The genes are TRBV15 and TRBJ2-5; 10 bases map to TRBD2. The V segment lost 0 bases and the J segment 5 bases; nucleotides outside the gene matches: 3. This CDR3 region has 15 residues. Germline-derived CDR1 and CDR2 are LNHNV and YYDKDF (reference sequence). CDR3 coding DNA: TGTGCCACCAGCAGAGATCCTAGCGGGAGCGAGACCCAGTACTTC. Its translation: CATSRDPSGSETQYF.

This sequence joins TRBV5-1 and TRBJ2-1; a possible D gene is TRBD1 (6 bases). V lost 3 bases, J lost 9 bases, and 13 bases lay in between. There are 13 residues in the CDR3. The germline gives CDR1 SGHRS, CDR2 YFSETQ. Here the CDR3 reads CASSWEQGFEQFF. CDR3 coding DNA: TGCGCCAGCAGCTGGGAACAGGGCTTTGAGCAGTTCTTC. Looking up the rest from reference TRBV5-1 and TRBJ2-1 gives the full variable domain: KAGVTQTPRYLIKTRGQQVTLSCSPISGHRSVSWYQQTPGQGLQFLFEYFSETQRNKGNFPGRFSGRQFSNSRSEMNVSTLELGDSALYLCASSWEQGFEQFFGPGTRLTVL.

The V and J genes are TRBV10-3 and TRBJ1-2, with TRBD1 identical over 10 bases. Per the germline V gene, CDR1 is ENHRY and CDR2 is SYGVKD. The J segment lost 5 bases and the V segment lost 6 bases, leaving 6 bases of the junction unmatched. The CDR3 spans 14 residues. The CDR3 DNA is TGTGCCATCAGGGGGACAGGGGAAGAATATGGCTACACCTTC. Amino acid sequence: CAIRGTGEEYGYTF.

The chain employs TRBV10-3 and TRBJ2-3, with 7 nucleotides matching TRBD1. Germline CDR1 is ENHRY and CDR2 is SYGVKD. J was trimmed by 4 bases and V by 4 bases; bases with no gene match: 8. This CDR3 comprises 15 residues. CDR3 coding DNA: TGTGCCATCAGTGCACCACAGGGGTCCTCAGATACGCAGTATTTT. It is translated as CAISAPQGSSDTQYF.

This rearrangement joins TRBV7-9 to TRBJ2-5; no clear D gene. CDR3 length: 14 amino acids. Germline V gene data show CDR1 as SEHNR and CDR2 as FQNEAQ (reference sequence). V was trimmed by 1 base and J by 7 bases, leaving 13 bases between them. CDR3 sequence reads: CASSLDSAGPTQYF. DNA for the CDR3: TGTGCCAGCAGCTTAGATTCGGCCGGACCGACCCAGTACTTC.

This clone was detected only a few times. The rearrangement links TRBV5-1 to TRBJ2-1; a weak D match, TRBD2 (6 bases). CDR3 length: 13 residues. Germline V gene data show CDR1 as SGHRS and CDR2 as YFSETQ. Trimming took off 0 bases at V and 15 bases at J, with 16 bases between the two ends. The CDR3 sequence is CASSLGGELQRFF. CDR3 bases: TGCGCCAGCAGCTTGGGCGGGGAACTGCAGCGGTTCTTC.

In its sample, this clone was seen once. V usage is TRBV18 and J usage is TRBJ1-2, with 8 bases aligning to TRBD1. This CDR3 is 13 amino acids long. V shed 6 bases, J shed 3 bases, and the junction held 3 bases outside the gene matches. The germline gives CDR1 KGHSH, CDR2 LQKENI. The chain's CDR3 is CASSSTGDYGYTF. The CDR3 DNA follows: TGTGCCAGCTCGTCGACAGGGGACTATGGCTACACCTTC.

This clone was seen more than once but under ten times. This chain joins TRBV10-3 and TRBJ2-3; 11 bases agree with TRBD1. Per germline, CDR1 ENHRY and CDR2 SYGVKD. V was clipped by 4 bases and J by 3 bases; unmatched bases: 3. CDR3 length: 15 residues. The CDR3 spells CAISAGQGATDTQYF. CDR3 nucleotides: TGTGCCATCAGTGCAGGACAGGGGGCAACAGATACGCAGTATTTT.

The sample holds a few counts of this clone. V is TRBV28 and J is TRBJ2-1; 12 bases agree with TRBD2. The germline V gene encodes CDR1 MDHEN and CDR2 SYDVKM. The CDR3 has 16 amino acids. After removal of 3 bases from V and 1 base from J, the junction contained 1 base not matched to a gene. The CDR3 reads CASSLLAGGSYNEQFF. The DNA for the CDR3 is TGTGCCAGCAGTTTGCTAGCGGGAGGGTCCTACAATGAGCAGTTCTTC.

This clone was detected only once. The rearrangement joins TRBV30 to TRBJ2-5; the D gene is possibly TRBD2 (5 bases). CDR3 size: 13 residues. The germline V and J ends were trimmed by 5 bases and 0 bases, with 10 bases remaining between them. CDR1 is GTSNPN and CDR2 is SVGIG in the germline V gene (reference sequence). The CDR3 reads CAWATIYQETQYF. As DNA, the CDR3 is TGTGCCTGGGCGACTATTTACCAAGAGACCCAGTACTTC.

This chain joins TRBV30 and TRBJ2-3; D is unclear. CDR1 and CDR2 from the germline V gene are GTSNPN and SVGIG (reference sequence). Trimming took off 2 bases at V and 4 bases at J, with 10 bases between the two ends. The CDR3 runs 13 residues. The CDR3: CAWSPRQSDTQYF. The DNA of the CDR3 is TGTGCCTGGAGTCCCCGTCAGTCAGATACGCAGTATTTT.

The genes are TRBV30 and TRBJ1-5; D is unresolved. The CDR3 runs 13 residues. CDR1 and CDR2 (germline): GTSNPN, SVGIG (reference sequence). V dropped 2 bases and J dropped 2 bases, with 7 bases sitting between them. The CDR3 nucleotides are TGTGCCTGGAGTAGGCAGGGCAATCAGCCCCAGCATTTT. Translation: CAWSRQGNQPQHF.

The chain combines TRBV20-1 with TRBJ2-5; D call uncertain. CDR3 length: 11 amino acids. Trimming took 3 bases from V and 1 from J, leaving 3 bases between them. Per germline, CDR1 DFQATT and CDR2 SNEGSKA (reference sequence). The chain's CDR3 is CSARIQETQYF. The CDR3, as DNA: TGCAGTGCTAGGATCCAAGAGACCCAGTACTTC.

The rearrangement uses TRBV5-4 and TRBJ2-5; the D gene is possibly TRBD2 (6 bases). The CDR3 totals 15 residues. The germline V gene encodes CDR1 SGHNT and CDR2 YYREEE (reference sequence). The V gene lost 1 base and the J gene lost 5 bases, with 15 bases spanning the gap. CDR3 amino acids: CASSLSGAMWETQYF. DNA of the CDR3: TGTGCCAGCAGCTTGTCGGGAGCCATGTGGGAGACCCAGTACTTC.

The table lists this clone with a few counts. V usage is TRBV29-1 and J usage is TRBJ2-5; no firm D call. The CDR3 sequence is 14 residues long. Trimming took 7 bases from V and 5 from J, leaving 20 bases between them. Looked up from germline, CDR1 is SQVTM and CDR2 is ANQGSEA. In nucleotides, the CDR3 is TGCAGCGCCTCCAGCCCCCTCCGGTGGGAGACCCAGTACTTC. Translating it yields CSASSPLRWETQYF.

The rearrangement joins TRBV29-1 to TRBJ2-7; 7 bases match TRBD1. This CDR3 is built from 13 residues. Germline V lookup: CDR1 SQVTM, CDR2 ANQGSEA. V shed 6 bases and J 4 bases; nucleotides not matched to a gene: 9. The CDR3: CSVPGTAKYEQYF. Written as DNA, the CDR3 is TGCAGCGTACCCGGGACAGCTAAATACGAGCAGTACTTC.

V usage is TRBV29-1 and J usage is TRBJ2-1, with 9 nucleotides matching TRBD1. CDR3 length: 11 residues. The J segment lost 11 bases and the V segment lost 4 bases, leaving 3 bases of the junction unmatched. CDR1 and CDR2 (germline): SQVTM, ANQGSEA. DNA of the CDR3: TGCAGCGTTGCGGGACAGGGCAAGCAGTTCTTC. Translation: CSVAGQGKQFF.

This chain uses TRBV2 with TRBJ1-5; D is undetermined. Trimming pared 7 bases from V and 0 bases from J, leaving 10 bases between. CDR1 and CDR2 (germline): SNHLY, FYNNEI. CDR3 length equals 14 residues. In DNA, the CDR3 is TGTGCCAGCAACACGGGGTCTAGCAATCAGCCCCAGCATTTT. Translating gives CASNTGSSNQPQHF.